This T cell receptor beta chain derives from a study of blood T cell repertoires in COVID-19 (dated by TCRdb to 2020 to 2022). Background for the entire study: Collaborator samples came from the United States, Italy and Spain and covered acute and convalescent phases of COVID-19. The prospective study material was composed of cDNA or gDNA derived from T cells, B-cell-depleted T cells, or PBMCs. The dataset comprised deeply sampled blood TCRbeta repertoires from subjects exposed to, actively infected with, or recovered from COVID-19. The repertoires were released in a freely available public database meant as a resource for research on the immune response to SARS-CoV-2. Samples were obtained from the ongoing ImmuneRACE study (first 160 participants) and from 1,254 subjects provided by 6 global collaborators. The sample metadata nearly always contained a de-identified subject ID, COVID-19 status, age in years and sex. HLA class I and class II types, where available, came from metadata supplied by the sample provider rather than from assay-based typing.

Study-wide findings and limitations: Clinical and demographic metadata were provided uncurated, with the amount varying by source and participant.

TCRbeta CDR3 regions were amplified from genomic DNA by means of the immunoSEQ Assay, a bias-controlled multiplex PCR. Per the authors' processing: Within the assay, amplification of reference gene primers was used to estimate how many nucleated cells each sample contained. To quantify the absolute abundance of each unique TCRbeta CDR3 rearrangement, sequence reads were collapsed and filtered. For each sample, productive Simpson clonality was calculated by taking the square root of Simpson's diversity index across productive rearrangements. TCRdb holds this immuneACCESS table with in-frame rearrangements only. Some clones are missing; in checked studies, unresolved V genes explain under half, and the rest has no known cause. V, J and clone size reflect that table, while D and trimming were determined from the DNA. The sample data list 200,000 to 250,000 clones, and 70% to 90% of these were observed just once. The ten biggest clones cover over 9.5% of the sample.

Reading from cysteine to phenylalanine, the CDR3 counts 16 amino acids. Solely the CDR3 DNA is kept, with 48 bases framed from the first base. CDR1 and CDR2 are drawn from the germline V gene: SGHDT, YYEEEE. Trimming removed 0 bases from V and 7 bases from J, leaving 16 bases between the germline ends. Remarks on this clone: Its antigen remains unidentified. Base qualities are missing; no much larger clone stands one base away.

A second Seattle source provided samples from volunteer blood donors who had recovered from COVID-19. Whole blood was collected in K2EDTA tubes by collaborating institutions according to the institutions' own protocols. For TCRbeta analysis, collaborators shipped samples in one of three forms: frozen whole blood, isolated PBMCs, or DNA extracted from either of those sample types. The sequence joins TRBV5-6 to TRBJ1-4, and TRBD1 may be the D gene, going by 6 matching bases. The specimen was peripheral blood. This receptor was taken from a woman aged 18-35 years who had recovered from COVID-19. The CDR3 corresponds to CASSLAGAARGEKLFF. In nucleotides, the sequence is TGTGCCAGCAGCTTGGCAGGGGCAGCAAGGGGTGAAAAACTGTTTTTT.